This T cell receptor (beta chain) was retrieved from a study of T-cell memory formation after mild COVID-19 (dated by TCRdb to about 2021). Turning to the overall study: TCR sequence clusters from the two donors were largely donor specific. In a couple of donors, T-cell clones that expanded and contracted after mild COVID-19 were followed by sequencing TCRalpha and TCRbeta repertoires longitudinally. The cohort was made up of two young adult volunteers, one female and one male, who were previously healthy.

General study outcomes and caveats: Some responding clones were detected in pre-infection memory, suggesting pre-existing cross-reactive memory T cells joined the SARS-CoV-2 response. The study covered only two mild cases, and larger cohorts including severe cases with pre-infection samples were considered necessary. Clones that contracted from day 15 to 85 showed balanced CD4/CD8 phenotypes, whereas a second wave of clones that expanded from day 15 to 37 leaned towards CD4+. Contracting CD4+ clones turned up mainly in the CM and EM memory subsets, whereas EMRA was where CD8+ clones were enriched. Whether the second-wave clones peaking on day 37 were SARS-CoV-2 specific was not confirmed.

Ficoll-Paque density gradient centrifugation was the method used to isolate PBMCs. Via the germline V gene, CDR1 is SQVTM and CDR2 ANQGSEA. Measured from the cysteine to the phenylalanine, the CDR3 is 13 residues long. The kept DNA is CDR3 alone, 39 bases in frame from the first base. V sheds 5 bases and J sheds 1 base, leaving 10 bases between their ends. This clonotype was detected a few times. There is no known antigen for this receptor. Base qualities are not provided; no much larger clone lies one nucleotide away. The run used an Illumina NovaSeq 6000. TCRalpha and TCRbeta cDNA libraries were built by 5'RACE with constant-segment primers, adding sample barcodes and unique molecular identifiers. RNA was extracted from every sample with Trizol reagent. The libraries were amplified in two PCR steps, and the second step added a second sample barcode and Illumina TruSeq adapters. Sequencing of libraries was performed on an Illumina NovaSeq with 2 x 150 bp paired-end reads. In the authors' own workflow: With migec v1.2.7, reads were demultiplexed and then collapsed into UMI-guided consensus sequences. With mixcr v2.1.11, UMI consensuses were aligned to TRA and TRB V and J templates and assembled into clonotypes. Expanded or contracted clonotypes were those called significant by both edgeR and NoisET, with noise models trained on biological replicates. edgeR calls used a false discovery rate-adjusted p below 0.01 and a log2 fold-change threshold of 1. PCA with hierarchical clustering of max-normalized trajectories of the 1000 most abundant clonotypes was used as exploratory dynamics analysis. Separately sequenced CD4+ and CD8+ repertoires were used to assign the CD4 or CD8 phenotype of responding clones. Clones were called with MiXCR by TCRdb after fastp trimmed the public reads at Q25, and only in-frame beta chains were retained. All rows with the same CDR3 protein become a single entry with the most common DNA and genes. The V and J calls were determined by TCRdb, not by the authors. The table for this sample lists 450,000 to 650,000 distinct CDR3 sequences; 18% of them were counted only once. The ten largest clones take up around 11% of the sample.

The sequence was collected from an adult woman who had mild COVID-19 (a few samples of this study predate the infection). The sample titles of this study are shuffled in the database, so cell type and time point are left out; the donor was told from shared clones. The material sequenced was PBMCs or a T cell subset sorted from them (not recorded which). Recombination connected TRBV29-1 to TRBJ2-3; TRBD1 could be the D gene, as 6 bases match. The CDR3 has the sequence CSVSGVGTDTQYF. In nucleotides, the sequence is TGCAGCGTTTCAGGGGTCGGCACAGATACGCAGTATTTT.